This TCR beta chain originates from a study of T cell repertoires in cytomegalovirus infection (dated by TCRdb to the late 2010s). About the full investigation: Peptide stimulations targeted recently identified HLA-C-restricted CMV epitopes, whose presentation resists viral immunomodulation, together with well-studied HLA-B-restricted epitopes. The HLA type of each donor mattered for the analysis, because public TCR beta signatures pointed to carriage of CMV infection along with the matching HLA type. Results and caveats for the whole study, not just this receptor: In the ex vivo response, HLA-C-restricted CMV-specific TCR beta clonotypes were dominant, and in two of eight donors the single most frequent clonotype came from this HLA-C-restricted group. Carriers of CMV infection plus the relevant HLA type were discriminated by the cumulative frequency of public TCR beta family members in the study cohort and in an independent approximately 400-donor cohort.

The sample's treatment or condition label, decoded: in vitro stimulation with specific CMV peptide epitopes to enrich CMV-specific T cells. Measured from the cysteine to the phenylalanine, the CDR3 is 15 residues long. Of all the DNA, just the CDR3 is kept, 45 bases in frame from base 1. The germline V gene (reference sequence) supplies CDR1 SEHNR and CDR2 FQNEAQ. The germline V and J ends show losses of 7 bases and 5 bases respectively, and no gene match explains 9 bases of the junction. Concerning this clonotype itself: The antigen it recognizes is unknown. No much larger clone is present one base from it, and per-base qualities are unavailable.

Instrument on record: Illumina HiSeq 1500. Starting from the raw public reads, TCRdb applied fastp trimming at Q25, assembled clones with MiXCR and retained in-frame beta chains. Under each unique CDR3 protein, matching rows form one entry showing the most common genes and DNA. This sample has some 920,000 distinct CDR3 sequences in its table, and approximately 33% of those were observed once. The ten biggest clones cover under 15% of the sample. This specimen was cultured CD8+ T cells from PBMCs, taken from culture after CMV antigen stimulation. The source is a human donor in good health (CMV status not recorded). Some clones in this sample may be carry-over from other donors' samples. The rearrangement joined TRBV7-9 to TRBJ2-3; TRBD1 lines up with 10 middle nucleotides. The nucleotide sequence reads TGTGCCAGCACCTCAGGAGACAGGGGGCTAGATACGCAGTATTTT. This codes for CASTSGDRGLDTQYF. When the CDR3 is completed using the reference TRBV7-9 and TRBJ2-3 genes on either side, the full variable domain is DTGVSQNPRHKITKRGQNVTFRCDPISEHNRLYWYRQTLGQGPEFLTYFQNEAQLEKSRLLSDRFSAERPKGSFSTLEIQRTEQGDSAMYLCASTSGDRGLDTQYFGPGTRLTVL.